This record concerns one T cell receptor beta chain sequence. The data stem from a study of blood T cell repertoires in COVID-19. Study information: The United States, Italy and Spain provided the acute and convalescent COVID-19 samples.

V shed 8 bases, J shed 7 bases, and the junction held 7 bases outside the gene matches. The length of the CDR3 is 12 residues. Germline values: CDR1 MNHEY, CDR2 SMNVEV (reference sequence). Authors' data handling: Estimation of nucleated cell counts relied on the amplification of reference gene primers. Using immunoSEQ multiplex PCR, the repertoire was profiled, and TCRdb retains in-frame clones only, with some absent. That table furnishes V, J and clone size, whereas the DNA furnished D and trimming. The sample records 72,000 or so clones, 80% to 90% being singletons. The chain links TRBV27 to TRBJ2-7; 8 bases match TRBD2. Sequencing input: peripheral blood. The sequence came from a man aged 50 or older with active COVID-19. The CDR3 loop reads CASGAGVMEQYF. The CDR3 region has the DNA TGTGCCAGCGGAGCGGGAGTTATGGAGCAGTACTTC.